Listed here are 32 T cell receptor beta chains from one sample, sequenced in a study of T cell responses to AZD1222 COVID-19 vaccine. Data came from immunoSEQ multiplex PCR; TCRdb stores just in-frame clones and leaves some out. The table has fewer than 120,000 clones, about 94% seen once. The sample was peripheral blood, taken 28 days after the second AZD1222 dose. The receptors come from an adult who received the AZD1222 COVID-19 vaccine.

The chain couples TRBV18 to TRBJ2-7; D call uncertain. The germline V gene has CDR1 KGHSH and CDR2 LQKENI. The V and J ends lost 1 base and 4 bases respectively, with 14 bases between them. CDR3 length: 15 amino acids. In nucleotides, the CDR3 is TGTGCCAGCTCACCACGTACGGCAGGTTTGTACGAGCAGTACTTC. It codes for CASSPRTAGLYEQYF.

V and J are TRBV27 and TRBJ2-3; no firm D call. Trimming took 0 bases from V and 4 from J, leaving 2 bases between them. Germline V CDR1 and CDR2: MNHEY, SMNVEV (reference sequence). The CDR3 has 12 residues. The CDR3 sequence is CASSLSSDTQYF. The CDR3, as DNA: TGTGCCAGCAGTTTATCCTCAGATACGCAGTATTTT.

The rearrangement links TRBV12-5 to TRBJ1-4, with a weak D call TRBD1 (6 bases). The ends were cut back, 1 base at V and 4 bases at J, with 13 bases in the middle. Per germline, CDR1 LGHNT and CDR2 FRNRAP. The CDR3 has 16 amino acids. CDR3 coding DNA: TGTGCTAGTGGTTTGGGTCCAAACAGGGTTAATGAAAAACTGTTTTTT. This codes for CASGLGPNRVNEKLFF.

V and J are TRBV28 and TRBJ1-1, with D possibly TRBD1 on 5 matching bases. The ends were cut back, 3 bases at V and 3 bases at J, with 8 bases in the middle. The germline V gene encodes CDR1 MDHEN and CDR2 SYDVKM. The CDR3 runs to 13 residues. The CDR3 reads CASSFKGYTEAFF. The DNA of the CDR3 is TGTGCCAGCAGTTTTAAGGGGTACACTGAAGCTTTCTTT. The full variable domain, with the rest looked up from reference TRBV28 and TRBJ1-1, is DVKVTQSSRYLVKRTGEKVFLECVQDMDHENMFWYRQDPGLGLRLIYFSYDVKMKEKGDIPEGYSVSREKKERFSLILESASTNQTSMYLCASSFKGYTEAFFGQGTRLTVV.

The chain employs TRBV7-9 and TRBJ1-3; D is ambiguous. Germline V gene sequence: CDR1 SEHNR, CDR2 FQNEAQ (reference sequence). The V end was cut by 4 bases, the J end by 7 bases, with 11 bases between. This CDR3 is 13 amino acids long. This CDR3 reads CASSYPPENTIYF. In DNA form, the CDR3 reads TGTGCCAGCAGCTACCCTCCAGAGAACACCATATATTTT.

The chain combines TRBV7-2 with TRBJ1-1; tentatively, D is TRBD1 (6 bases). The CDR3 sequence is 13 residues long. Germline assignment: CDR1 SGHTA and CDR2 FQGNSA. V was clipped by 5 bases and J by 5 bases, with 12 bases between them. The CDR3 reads CASSNPDRTEAFF. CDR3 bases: TGTGCCAGCAGCAACCCAGACAGGACTGAAGCTTTCTTT.

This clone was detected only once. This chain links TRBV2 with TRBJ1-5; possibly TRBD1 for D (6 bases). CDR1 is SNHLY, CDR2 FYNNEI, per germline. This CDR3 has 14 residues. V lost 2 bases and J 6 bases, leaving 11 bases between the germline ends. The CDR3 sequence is CASSESTGFQPQHF. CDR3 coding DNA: TGTGCCAGCAGTGAAAGTACAGGGTTTCAGCCCCAGCATTTT.

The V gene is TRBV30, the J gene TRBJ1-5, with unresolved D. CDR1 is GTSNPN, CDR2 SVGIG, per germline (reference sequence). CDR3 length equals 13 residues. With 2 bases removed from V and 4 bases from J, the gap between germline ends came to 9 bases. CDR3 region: CAWSNGFNQPQHF. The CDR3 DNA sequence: TGTGCCTGGAGTAACGGGTTTAATCAGCCCCAGCATTTT.

In DNA, the CDR3 is TGTGCCAGCAGTTACGCGGGCAACACCATATATTTT. Translation gives CASSYAGNTIYF. This rearrangement joins TRBV6-2 or TRBV6-3 to TRBJ1-3; D gene uncertain. Germline lookup yields CDR1 MNHEY and CDR2 SVGEGT. This CDR3 region has 12 residues. The ends were cut back, 2 bases at V and 7 bases at J, with 6 bases in the middle.

DNA for the CDR3: TGTGCCAGCAGCTCCTCGGGACTAGCGGGTACCTACGAGCAGTACTTC. This gives the protein CASSSSGLAGTYEQYF. The V call is TRBV7-8, the J call TRBJ2-7; 12 positions match TRBD2. CDR1 and CDR2 (germline): SGHVS, FQNEAQ. With V trimmed by 4 bases and J by 2 bases, 6 bases remained unmatched. This CDR3 is built from 16 residues.

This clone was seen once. In DNA, the CDR3 is TGCGCCAGCAGCCAAAATGCCCCGAATGGGCTGGGCGGCTATGGCTACACCTTC. Translation: CASSQNAPNGLGGYGYTF. This chain links TRBV4-1 with TRBJ1-2; no reliable D call. Germline CDR1 is MGHRA and CDR2 is YSYEKL. The V end was cut by 2 bases, the J end by 4 bases, with 23 bases between. The CDR3 loop spans 18 amino acids.

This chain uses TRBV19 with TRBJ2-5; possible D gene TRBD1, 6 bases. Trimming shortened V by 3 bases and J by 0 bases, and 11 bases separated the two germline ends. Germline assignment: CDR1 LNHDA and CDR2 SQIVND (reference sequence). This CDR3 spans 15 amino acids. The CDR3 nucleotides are TGTGCCAGTAGTATCGGACAGAATTACCAAGAGACCCAGTACTTC. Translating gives CASSIGQNYQETQYF.

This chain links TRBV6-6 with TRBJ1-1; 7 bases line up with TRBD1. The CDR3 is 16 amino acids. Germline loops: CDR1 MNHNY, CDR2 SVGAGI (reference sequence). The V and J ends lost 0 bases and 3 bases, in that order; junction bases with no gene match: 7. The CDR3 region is CASSYSQGVVDTEAFF. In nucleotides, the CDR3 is TGTGCCAGCAGTTACTCTCAGGGGGTAGTGGACACTGAAGCTTTCTTT.

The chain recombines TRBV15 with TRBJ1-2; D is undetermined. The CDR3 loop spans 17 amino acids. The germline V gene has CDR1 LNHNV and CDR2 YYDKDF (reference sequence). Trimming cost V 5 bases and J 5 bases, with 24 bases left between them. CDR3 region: CATSRAQPGVGGYGYTF. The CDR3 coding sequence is TGTGCCACCAGCCGAGCTCAACCCGGGGTAGGTGGTTATGGCTACACCTTC.

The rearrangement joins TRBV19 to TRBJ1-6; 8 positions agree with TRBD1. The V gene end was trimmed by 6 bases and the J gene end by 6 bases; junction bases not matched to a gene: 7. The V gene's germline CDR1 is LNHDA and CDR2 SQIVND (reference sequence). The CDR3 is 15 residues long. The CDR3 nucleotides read TGTGCCAGTAGACGCCGGACAGGGCCTAATTCACCCCTCCACTTT. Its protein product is CASRRRTGPNSPLHF.

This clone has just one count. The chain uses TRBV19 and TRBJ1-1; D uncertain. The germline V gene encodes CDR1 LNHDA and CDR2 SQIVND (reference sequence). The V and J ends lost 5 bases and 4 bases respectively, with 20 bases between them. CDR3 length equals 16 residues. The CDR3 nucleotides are TGTGCCAGTAGTCCCAAAAGGGTGGATCGGGGCACTGAAGCTTTCTTT. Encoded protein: CASSPKRVDRGTEAFF.

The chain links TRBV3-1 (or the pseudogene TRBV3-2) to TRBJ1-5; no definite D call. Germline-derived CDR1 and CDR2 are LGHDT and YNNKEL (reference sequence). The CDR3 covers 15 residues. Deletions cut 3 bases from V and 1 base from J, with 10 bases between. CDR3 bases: TGTGCCAGCAGCCATGGGGTGGAGAGCAATCAGCCCCAGCATTTT. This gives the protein CASSHGVESNQPQHF.

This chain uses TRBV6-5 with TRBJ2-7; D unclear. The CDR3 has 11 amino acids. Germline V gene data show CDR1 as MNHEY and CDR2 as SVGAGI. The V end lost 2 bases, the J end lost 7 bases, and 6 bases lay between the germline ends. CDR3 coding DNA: TGTGCCAGCAGTTACGGGTGGGAGCAGTACTTC. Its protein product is CASSYGWEQYF.

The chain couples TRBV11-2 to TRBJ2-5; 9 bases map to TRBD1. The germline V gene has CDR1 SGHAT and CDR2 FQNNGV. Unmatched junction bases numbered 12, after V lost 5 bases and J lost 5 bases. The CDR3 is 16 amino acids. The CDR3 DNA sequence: TGTGCCAGCAGCAAAACCGGGACAGGGACCTTTGAGACCCAGTACTTC. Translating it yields CASSKTGTGTFETQYF. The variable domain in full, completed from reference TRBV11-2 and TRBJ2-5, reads EAGVAQSPRYKIIEKRQSVAFWCNPISGHATLYWYQQILGQGPKLLIQFQNNGVVDDSQLPKDRFSAERLKGVDSTLKIQPAKLEDSAVYLCASSKTGTGTFETQYFGPGTRLLVL.

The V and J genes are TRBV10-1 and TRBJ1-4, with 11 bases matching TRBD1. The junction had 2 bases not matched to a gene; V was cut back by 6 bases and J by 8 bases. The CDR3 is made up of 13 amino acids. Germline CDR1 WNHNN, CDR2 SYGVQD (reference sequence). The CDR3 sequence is CASSRDRGEKLFF. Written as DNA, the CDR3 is TGCGCCAGCAGCCGGGACAGGGGGGAAAAACTGTTTTTT.

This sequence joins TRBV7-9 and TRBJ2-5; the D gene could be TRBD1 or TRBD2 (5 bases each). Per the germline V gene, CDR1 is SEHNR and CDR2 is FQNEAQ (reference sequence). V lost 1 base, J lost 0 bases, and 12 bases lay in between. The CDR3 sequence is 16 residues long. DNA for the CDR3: TGTGCCAGCAGCTTAGGGGCAGGGACCTACCAAGAGACCCAGTACTTC. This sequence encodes CASSLGAGTYQETQYF.

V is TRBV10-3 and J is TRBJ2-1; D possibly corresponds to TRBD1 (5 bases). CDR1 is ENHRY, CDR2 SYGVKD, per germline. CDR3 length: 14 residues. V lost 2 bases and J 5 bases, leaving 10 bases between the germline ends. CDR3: CAISERAGNNEQFF. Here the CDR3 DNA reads TGTGCCATCAGTGAGAGGGCAGGGAACAATGAGCAGTTCTTC.

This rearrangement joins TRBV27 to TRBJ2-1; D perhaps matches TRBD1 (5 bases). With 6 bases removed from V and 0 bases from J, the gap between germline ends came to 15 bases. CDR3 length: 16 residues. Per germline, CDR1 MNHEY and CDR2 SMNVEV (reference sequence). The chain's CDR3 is CASRQIRVSSYNEQFF. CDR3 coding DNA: TGTGCCAGCAGACAAATCAGGGTCAGCTCCTACAATGAGCAGTTCTTC.

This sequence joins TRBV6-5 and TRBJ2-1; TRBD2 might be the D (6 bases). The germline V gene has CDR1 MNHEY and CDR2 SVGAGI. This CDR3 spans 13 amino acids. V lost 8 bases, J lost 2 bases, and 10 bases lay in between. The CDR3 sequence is CASSGVAYNEQFF. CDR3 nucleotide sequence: TGTGCCAGCTCGGGGGTTGCCTACAATGAGCAGTTCTTC.

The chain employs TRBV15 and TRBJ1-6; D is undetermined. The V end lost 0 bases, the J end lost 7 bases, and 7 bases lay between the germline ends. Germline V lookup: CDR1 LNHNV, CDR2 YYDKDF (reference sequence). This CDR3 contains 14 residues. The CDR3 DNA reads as TGTGCCACCAGCAGAGATAGCCACAATTCACCCCTCCACTTT. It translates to CATSRDSHNSPLHF.

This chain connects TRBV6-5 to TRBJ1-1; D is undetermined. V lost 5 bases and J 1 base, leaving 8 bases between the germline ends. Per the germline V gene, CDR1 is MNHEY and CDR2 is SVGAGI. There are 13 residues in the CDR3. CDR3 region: CASSINQNTEAFF. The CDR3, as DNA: TGTGCCAGCAGTATAAACCAGAACACTGAAGCTTTCTTT.

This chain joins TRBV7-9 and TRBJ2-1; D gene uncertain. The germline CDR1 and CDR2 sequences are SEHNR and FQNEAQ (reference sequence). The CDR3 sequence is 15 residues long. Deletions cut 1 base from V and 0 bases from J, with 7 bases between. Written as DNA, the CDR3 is TGTGCCAGCAGCTTAGGAGGCCTCTCCTACAATGAGCAGTTCTTC. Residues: CASSLGGLSYNEQFF. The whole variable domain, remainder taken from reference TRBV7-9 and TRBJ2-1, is DTGVSQNPRHKITKRGQNVTFRCDPISEHNRLYWYRQTLGQGPEFLTYFQNEAQLEKSRLLSDRFSAERPKGSFSTLEIQRTEQGDSAMYLCASSLGGLSYNEQFFGPGTRLTVL.

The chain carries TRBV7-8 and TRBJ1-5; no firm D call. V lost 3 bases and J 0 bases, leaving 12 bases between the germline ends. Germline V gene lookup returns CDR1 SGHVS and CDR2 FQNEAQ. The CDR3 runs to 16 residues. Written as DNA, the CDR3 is TGTGCCAGCAGCTTTGATCGGATTCATAGCAATCAGCCCCAGCATTTT. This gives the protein CASSFDRIHSNQPQHF.

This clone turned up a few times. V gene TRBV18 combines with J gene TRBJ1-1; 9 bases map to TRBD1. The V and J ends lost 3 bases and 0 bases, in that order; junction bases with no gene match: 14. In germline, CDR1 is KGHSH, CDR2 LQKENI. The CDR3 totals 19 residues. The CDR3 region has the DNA TGTGCCAGCTCACCCAGAGGGCCGGGACAGGGAAAACTGAACACTGAAGCTTTCTTT. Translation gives CASSPRGPGQGKLNTEAFF.

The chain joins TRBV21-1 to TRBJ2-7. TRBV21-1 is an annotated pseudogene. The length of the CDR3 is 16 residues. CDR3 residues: CASTYPERGVIHEQYF. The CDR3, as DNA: TGTGCCAGCACCTACCCGGAGAGGGGTGTAATACACGAGCAGTACTTC.

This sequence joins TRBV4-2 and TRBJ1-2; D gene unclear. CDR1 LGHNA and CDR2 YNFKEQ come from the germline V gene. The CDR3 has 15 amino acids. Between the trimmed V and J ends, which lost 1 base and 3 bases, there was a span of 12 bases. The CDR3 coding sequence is TGTGCCAGCAGCCAAGGGTGGCAGGCTGACTATGGCTACACCTTC. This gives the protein CASSQGWQADYGYTF.

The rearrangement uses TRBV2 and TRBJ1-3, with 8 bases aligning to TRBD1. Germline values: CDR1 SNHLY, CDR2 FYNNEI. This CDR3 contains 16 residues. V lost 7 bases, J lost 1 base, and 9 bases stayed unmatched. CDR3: CASTQGQVLSGNTIYF. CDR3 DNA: TGTGCCAGCACCCAGGGACAGGTATTATCTGGAAACACCATATATTTT.